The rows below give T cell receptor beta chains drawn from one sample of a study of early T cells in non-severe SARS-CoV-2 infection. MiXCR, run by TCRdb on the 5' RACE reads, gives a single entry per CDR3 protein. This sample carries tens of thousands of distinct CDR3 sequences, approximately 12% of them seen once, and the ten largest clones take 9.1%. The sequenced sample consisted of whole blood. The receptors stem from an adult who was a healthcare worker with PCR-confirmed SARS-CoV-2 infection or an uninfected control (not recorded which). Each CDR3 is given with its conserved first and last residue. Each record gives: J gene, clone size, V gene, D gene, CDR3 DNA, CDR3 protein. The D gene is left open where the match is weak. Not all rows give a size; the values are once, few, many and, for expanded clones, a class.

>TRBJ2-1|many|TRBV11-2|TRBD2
TGTGCCAGCAGCTCAGCCTCTAGCGGGGCCTACAATGAGCAGTTCTTC
CASSSASSGAYNEQFF
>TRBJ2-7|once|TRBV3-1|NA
TGTGCCAGCAGCCAAGGGGCGGGTGCCTCCTTCGAGCAGTACTTC
CASSQGAGASFEQYF
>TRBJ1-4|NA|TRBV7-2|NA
TGTGCCAGCAGCTTAGGAACCCCTAGGGAAAAACTGTTTTTT
CASSLGTPREKLFF
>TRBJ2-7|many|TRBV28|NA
TGTGCCAGCAGTTCCCCTCCCGGGGGCTCCTACGAGCAGTACTTC
CASSSPPGGSYEQYF
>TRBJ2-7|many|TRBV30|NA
TGTGCCTGGAGTGTAAGGGGGACCCTCTCCTACGAGCAGTACTTC
CAWSVRGTLSYEQYF
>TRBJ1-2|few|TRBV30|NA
TGTGCCTGGAGTACGACACCTGCTAACTATGGCTACACCTTC
CAWSTTPANYGYTF
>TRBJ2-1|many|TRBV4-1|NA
TGCGCCAGCAGACAAGATCTGGCCTACAATGAGCAGTTCTTC
CASRQDLAYNEQFF
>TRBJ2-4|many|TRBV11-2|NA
TGTGCCAGCAGCTTAGAGTATTCGGCAGCCAAAGTAGCCAAAAACATTCAGTACTTC
CASSLEYSAAKVAKNIQYF
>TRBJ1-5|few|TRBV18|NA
TGTGCCAGCTCACCAGCAGGGGTCAATCAGCCCCAGCATTTT
CASSPAGVNQPQHF
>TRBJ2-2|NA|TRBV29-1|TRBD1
TGCAGCGTCGCACAGGGGGCTGGCGGGGAGCTGTTTTTT
CSVAQGAGGELFF
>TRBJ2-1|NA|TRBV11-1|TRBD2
TGTGCCAGCAGCTTGTCAGAGCGGGAGAAGCAGTTCTTC
CASSLSEREKQFF
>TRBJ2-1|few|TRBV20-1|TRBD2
TGCAGTGCTTGGGTAGCGGGGGGGCCCCACAATGAGCAGTTCTTC
CSAWVAGGPHNEQFF
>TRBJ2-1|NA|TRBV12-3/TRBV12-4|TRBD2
TGTGCCAGCATACTAGCGGGAGACTACAATGAGCAGTTCTTC
CASILAGDYNEQFF
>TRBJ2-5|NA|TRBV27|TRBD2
TGTGCCAGCAGTTCAGGCTGGGCGGGGGGTGAGACCCAGTACTTC
CASSSGWAGGETQYF
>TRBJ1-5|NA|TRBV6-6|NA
TGTGCCAGCAGTTACTCGGGGTCGGACAATCAGTCCCAGCATTTT
CASSYSGSDNQSQHF
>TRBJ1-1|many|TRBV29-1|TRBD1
TGCAGCGCCGACAGGGGCACTGAAGCTTTCTTT
CSADRGTEAFF
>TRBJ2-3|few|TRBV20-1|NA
TGCAGTGTTCTAGAAACGGACACCACAGATACGCAGTATTTT
CSVLETDTTDTQYF
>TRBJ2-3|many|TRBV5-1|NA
TGCGCCAGCAGCTGGGACGGTACTAGCACAGATACGCAGTATTTT
CASSWDGTSTDTQYF
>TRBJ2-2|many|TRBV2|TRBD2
TGTGCCAGCGCAATGGAGGGACTAGCGGGGTTGAACACCGGGGAGCTGTTTTTT
CASAMEGLAGLNTGELFF
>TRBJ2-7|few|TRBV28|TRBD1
TGTGCCAGCGGGCCCCGGGACAGGGGCTACGAGCAGTACTTC
CASGPRDRGYEQYF
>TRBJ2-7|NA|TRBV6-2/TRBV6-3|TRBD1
TGTGCCAGCAGTTACCGGCCGGGACAGGGAAAGGAGCAGTACTTC
CASSYRPGQGKEQYF
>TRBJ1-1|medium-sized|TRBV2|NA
TGTGCCAGCAGTACCGGGGGTATGAACACTGAAGCTTTCTTT
CASSTGGMNTEAFF
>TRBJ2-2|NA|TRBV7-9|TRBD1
TGTGCCAGCAGCTTTCCGGGACAGGCGTACACCGGGGAGCTGTTTTTT
CASSFPGQAYTGELFF
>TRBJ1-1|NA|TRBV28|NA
TGTGCCAGCAGTTGGGGCAGGGAAGTTGGGACTGAAGCTTTCTTT
CASSWGREVGTEAFF
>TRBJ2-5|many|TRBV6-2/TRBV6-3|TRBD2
TGTGCCAGCACCACTCGGTTGGAGGGGACTAGCATCCGCGAGACCCAGTACTTC
CASTTRLEGTSIRETQYF
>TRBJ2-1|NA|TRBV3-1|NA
TGTGCCAGCAGCCAAGCAGGGGCTAGCAGGGGTGAGCAGTTCTTC
CASSQAGASRGEQFF